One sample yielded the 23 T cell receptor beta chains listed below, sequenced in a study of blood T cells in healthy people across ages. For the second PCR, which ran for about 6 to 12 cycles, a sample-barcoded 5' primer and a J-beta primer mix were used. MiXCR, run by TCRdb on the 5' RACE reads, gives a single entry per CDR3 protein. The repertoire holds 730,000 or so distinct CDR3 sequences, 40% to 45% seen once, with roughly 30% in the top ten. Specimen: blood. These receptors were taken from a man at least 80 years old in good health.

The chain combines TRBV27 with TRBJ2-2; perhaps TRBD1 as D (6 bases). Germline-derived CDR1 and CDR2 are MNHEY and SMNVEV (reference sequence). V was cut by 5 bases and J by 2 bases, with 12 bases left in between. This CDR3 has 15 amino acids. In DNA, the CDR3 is TGTGCCAGCAGTCCAGGGACACCAAACACCGGGGAGCTGTTTTTT. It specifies CASSPGTPNTGELFF.

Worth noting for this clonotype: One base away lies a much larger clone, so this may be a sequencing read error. This CDR3 reads CASSSGSPFSGGEGTQYF. The CDR3 bases are TGTGCCAGCAGCTCCGGGAGCCCCTTTAGCGGGGGTGAAGGGACCCAGTACTTC. V usage is TRBV7-2 and J usage is TRBJ2-5; TRBD2 aligns across 9 bases. The J segment lost 7 bases and the V segment lost 4 bases, leaving 19 bases of the junction unmatched. CDR3 size: 18 residues. Germline values: CDR1 SGHTA, CDR2 FQGNSA.

The chain's CDR3 is CASSRTSGSPQETQFF. The CDR3 DNA sequence: TGTGCCAGCAGCCGCACTAGCGGGAGTCCGCAAGAGACCCAGTTCTTC. V gene TRBV7-2 combines with J gene TRBJ2-1, with 11 bases identical to TRBD2. Germline CDR1 SGHTA, CDR2 FQGNSA. CDR3 length equals 16 residues. The trim removed 5 bases at V and 13 bases at J, leaving 16 bases unmatched.

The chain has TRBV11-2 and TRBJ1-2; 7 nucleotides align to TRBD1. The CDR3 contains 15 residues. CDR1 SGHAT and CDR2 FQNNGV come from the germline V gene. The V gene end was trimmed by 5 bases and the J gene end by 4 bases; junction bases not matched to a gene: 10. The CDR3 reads CASSPDREGSYGYTF. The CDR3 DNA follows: TGTGCCAGCAGCCCTGACAGGGAAGGGAGCTATGGCTACACCTTC.

CDR3 in amino acids: CASSHPSRASANEQFF. CDR3 in DNA: TGTGCCAGCAGTCACCCCTCGAGGGCTAGCGCGAATGAGCAGTTCTTC. The rearrangement joins TRBV2 to TRBJ2-1, with D perhaps matching TRBD2 (6 bases). Trimming pared 5 bases from V and 7 bases from J, leaving 21 bases between. CDR3 length: 16 amino acids. Germline V lookup: CDR1 SNHLY, CDR2 FYNNEI. The whole variable domain, filled in from reference TRBV2 and TRBJ2-1, reads EPEVTQTPSHQVTQMGQEVILRCVPISNHLYFYWYRQILGQKVEFLVSFYNNEISEKSEIFDDQFSVERPDGSNFTLKIRSTKLEDSAMYFCASSHPSRASANEQFFGPGTRLTVL.

This chain's CDR3 is CASSFTGGSREQYF. The DNA of the CDR3 is TGTGCCAGCAGTTTCACGGGTGGATCCCGCGAGCAGTACTTC. The chain links TRBV12-3 or TRBV12-4 to TRBJ2-7; D not resolved. The V end lost 3 bases, the J end lost 6 bases, and 15 bases lay between the germline ends. The CDR3 has 14 amino acids.

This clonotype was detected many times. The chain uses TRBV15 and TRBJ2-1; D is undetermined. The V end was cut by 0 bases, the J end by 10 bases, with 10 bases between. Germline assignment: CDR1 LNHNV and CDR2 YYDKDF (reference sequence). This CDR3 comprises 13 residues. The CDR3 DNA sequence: TGTGCCACCAGCAGAGACCTTTCGGGCGAGCAGTTCTTC. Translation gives CATSRDLSGEQFF.

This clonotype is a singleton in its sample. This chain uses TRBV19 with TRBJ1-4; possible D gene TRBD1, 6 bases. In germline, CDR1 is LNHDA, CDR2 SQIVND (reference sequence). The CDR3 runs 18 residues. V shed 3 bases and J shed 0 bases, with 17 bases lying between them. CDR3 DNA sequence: TGTGCCAGTAGTATGATGGGGACCGGGGGCACAACTAATGAAAAACTGTTTTTT. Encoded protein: CASSMMGTGGTTNEKLFF.

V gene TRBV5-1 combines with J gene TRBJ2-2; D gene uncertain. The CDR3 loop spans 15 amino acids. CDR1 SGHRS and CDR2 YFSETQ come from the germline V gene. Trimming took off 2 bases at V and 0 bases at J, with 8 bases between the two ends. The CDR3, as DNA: TGCGCCAGCAGCTTAATCCAGACGAACACCGGGGAGCTGTTTTTT. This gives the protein CASSLIQTNTGELFF.

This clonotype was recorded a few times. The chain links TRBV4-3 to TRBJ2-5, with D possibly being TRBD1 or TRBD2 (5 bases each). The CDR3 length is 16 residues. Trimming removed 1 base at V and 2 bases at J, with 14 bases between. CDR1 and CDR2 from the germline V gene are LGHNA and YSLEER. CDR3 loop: CASSQGPGTVQETQYF. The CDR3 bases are TGCGCCAGCAGCCAAGGGCCCGGGACGGTACAAGAGACCCAGTACTTC.

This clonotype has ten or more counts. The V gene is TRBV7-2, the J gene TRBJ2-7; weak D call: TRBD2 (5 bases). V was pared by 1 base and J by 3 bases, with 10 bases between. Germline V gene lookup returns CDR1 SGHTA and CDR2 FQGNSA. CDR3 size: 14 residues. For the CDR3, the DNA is TGTGCCAGCAGCTTAGTGAGCGGAAGCTACGAGCAGTACTTC. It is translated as CASSLVSGSYEQYF.

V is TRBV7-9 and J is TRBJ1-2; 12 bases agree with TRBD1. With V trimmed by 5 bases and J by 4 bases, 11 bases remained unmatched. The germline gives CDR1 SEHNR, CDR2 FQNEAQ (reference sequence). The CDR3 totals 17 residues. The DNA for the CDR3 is TGTGCCAGCAGCACCCCCGGGACAGGGGGCTGGGGCTATGGCTACACCTTC. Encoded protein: CASSTPGTGGWGYGYTF.

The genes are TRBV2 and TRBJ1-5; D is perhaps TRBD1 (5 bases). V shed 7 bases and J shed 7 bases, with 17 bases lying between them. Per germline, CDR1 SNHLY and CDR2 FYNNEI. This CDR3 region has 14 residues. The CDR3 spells CASTVNRGSQPQHF. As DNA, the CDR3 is TGTGCCAGCACCGTTAATAGGGGAAGCCAGCCCCAGCATTTT.

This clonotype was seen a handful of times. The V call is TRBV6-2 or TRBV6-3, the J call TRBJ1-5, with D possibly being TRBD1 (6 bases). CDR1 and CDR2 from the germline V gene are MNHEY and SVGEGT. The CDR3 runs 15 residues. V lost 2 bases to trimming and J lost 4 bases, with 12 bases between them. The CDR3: CASSYKDRENQPQHF. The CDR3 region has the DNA TGTGCCAGCAGTTACAAGGACAGAGAAAATCAGCCCCAGCATTTT.

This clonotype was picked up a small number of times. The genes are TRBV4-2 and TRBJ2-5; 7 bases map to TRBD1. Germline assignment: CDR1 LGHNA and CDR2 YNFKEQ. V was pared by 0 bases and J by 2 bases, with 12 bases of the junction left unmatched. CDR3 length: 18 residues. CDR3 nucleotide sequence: TGTGCCAGCAGCCAAGAAAGGGGGTCAGGGGGATGGCAAGAGACCCAGTACTTC. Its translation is CASSQERGSGGWQETQYF.

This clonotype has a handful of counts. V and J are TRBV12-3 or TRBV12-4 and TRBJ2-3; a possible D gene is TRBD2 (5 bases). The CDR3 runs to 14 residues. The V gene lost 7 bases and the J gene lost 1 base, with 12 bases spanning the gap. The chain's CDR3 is CASTPKRGTDTQYF. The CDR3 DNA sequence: TGTGCCAGCACCCCGAAGAGGGGCACAGATACGCAGTATTTT.

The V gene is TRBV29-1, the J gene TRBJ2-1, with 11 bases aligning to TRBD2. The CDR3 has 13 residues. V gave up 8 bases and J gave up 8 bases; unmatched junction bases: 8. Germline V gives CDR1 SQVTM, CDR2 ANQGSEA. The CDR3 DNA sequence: TGCAGCTGCACTAGCGGGAGTAAAGATGAGCAGTTCTTC. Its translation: CSCTSGSKDEQFF.

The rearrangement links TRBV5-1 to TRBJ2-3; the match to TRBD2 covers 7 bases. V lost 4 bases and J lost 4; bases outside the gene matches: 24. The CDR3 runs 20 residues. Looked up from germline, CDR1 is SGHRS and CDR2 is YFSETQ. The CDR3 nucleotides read TGCGCCAGCAGCCCGATGCAGAGGGGTGCGCGGGAGTTGTTCGCAGATACGCAGTATTTT. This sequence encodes CASSPMQRGARELFADTQYF.

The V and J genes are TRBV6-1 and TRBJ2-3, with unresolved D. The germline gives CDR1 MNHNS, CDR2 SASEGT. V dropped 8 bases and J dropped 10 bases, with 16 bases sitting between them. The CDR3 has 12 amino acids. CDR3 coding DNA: TGTGCCAGCGAGGTCCCGGCCACCTCGCAGTATTTT. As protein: CASEVPATSQYF.

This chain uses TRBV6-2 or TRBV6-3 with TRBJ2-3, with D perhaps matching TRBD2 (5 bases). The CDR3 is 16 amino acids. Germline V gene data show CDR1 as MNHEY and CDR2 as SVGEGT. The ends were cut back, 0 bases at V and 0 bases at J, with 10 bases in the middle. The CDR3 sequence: CASSYSPSISTDTQYF. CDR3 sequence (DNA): TGTGCCAGCAGTTACTCTCCTAGCATTAGCACAGATACGCAGTATTTT.

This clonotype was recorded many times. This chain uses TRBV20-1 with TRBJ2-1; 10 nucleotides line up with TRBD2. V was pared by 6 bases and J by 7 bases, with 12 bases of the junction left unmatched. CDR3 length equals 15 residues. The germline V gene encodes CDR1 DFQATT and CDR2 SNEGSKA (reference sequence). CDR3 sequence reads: CSAPDASGRSNEQFF. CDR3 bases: TGCAGTGCCCCGGATGCTAGCGGGAGATCGAATGAGCAGTTCTTC.

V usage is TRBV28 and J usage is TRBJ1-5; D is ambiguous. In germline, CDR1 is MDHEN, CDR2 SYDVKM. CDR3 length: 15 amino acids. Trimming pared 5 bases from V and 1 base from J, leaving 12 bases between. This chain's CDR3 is CASSLPPSSNQPQHF. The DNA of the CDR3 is TGTGCCAGCAGTCTCCCGCCCTCAAGCAATCAGCCCCAGCATTTT.

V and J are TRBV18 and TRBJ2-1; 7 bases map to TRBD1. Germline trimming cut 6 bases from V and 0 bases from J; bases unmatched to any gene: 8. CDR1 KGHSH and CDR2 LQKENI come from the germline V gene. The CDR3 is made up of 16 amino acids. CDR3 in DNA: TGTGCCAGCTCCGGCCGACAGGGAAGCTCCTACAATGAGCAGTTCTTC. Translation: CASSGRQGSSYNEQFF.